This entry concerns a single T cell receptor beta chain. The specificity of this receptor is unknown. No base quality information exists; no much larger clone differs at one position. The CDR3 starts with the cysteine, ends with the phenylalanine, and has 15 residues. Just CDR3 DNA is preserved here, 45 bases in frame from base 1. For this chain, trimming is 0 bases at the V end and 5 bases at the J end, and the number of junction bases without a gene match is 2. The germline V gene (reference sequence) provides CDR1 SGHKS and CDR2 YYEKEE. The sample belongs to a study of T cell repertoires in cytomegalovirus infection (dated by TCRdb to about 2019). Notes on the research overall: Donor HLA type was relevant to the analysis, because carriage of CMV infection together with the matching HLA type was indicated by public TCR beta signatures.

Study-wide findings and limitations: Cumulative frequency of public TCR beta family members discriminated carriers of CMV infection plus the relevant HLA type in this cohort and an independent 352-donor cohort. The ex vivo response was dominated by HLA-C-restricted CMV-specific TCR beta clonotypes, and the single most frequent clonotype in two of eight donors was supplied by these HLA-C-restricted clonotypes.

Reads for this sample came from an Illumina HiSeq 1500. The raw public reads went through TCRdb reprocessing: fastp at Q25, MiXCR clone calling, in-frame beta chains kept. Records with the same CDR3 protein are collapsed into one entry carrying the most frequent genes and DNA. Present in this sample are about 140,000 distinct CDR3 sequences, about 6.3% of which were seen just once. The top ten clonotypes cover over 15% of the sample. Specimen: PBMCs. This receptor was obtained from a human donor in good health (CMV status not recorded). Some clones in this sample may be carry-over from other donors' samples. This receptor chain uses TRBV5-5 and TRBJ2-5, and TRBD2 aligns with 12 junction nucleotides. The CDR3 corresponds to CASSLGLAGGETQYF. The DNA sequence follows: TGTGCCAGCAGCTTGGGCCTAGCGGGGGGGGAGACCCAGTACTTC.